This is a list of T cell receptor beta chains from one sample in a study of cytomegalovirus exposure and HLA in healthy donors. Sequencing was performed with immunoSEQ multiplex PCR; in TCRdb, only in-frame clones are kept and a portion is missing. This sample has 100,000 to 150,000 clones, with about four fifths found just once. Material for sequencing was PBMCs. All receptors come from a man in his thirties or forties in good health and CMV-seronegative. Each CDR3 is given with its conserved first and last residue. The order of the fields is CDR3 DNA, CDR3 protein, V gene, J gene, clone size, D gene. D genes are given only for firm matches. Clone size is not always given. Where it is, it says once, few, many or a class for expanded clones.

CDR3 DNA: TGCGCCAGCAGCTTCTCTAGCGGAACGAACACCGGGGAGCTGTTTTTT; CDR3 protein: CASSFSSGTNTGELFF; V gene: TRBV5-1; J gene: TRBJ2-2; clone size: -; D gene: TRBD2
CDR3 DNA: TGTGCCAGTAAGGAGGGGGGCGCGGGAGATCCCTACAATGAGCAGTTCTTC; CDR3 protein: CASKEGGAGDPYNEQFF; V gene: TRBV28; J gene: TRBJ2-1; clone size: once; D gene: -
CDR3 DNA: TGCGCCAGCAGCGTACCGGACAGGGGGGTTAATGAAAAACTGTTTTTT; CDR3 protein: CASSVPDRGVNEKLFF; V gene: TRBV4-1; J gene: TRBJ1-4; clone size: few; D gene: TRBD1
CDR3 DNA: TGTGCCAGCAGTGCACTAGCGGGAGGGCCACATGAGCAGTTCTTC; CDR3 protein: CASSALAGGPHEQFF; V gene: TRBV28; J gene: TRBJ2-1; clone size: few; D gene: TRBD2
CDR3 DNA: TGTGCCAGCAGCCGGACTAGCGGGGGGGCCGGAGAGACCCAGTACTTC; CDR3 protein: CASSRTSGGAGETQYF; V gene: TRBV5-4; J gene: TRBJ2-5; clone size: -; D gene: TRBD2
CDR3 DNA: TGCGCCAGCAGCTTGCGACAGTCCTACGAGCAGTACTTC; CDR3 protein: CASSLRQSYEQYF; V gene: TRBV5-1; J gene: TRBJ2-7; clone size: once; D gene: -
CDR3 DNA: TGTGCCAGCAATCCACCAGGACTAGGGGGGGATGAGCAGTTCTTC; CDR3 protein: CASNPPGLGGDEQFF; V gene: TRBV6-1; J gene: TRBJ2-1; clone size: -; D gene: -
CDR3 DNA: TGTGCCAGCAGTTACTCGAGGTACCGACACGAGCAGTACTTC; CDR3 protein: CASSYSRYRHEQYF; V gene: TRBV6-5; J gene: TRBJ2-7; clone size: -; D gene: -
CDR3 DNA: TGTGCCAGCAGCCAAGAGTGGACAGACTCCTACAATGAGCAGTTCTTC; CDR3 protein: CASSQEWTDSYNEQFF; V gene: TRBV4-2; J gene: TRBJ2-1; clone size: -; D gene: -
CDR3 DNA: TGTGCCACCAGCAGATCGTTGTATTCGGGTGACAATGAGCAGTTCTTC; CDR3 protein: CATSRSLYSGDNEQFF; V gene: TRBV15; J gene: TRBJ2-1; clone size: -; D gene: -
CDR3 DNA: TGTGCCATCAGTGCAGGGTTGAACACTGAAGCTTTCTTT; CDR3 protein: CAISAGLNTEAFF; V gene: TRBV10-3; J gene: TRBJ1-1; clone size: -; D gene: -
CDR3 DNA: TGTGCCAGCAGCATAAGGACAGGGGTGGATACGCAGTATTTT; CDR3 protein: CASSIRTGVDTQYF; V gene: TRBV6-4; J gene: TRBJ2-3; clone size: -; D gene: TRBD1
CDR3 DNA: TGCAGCGCATTCGCTGCGGGAGGGCCGGGCTTGGAGCAGTTCTTC; CDR3 protein: CSAFAAGGPGLEQFF; V gene: TRBV29-1; J gene: TRBJ2-1; clone size: -; D gene: TRBD2
CDR3 DNA: TGTGCCATCTCAGGGGGCGATAATGAAAAACTGTTTTTT; CDR3 protein: CAISGGDNEKLFF; V gene: TRBV10-3; J gene: TRBJ1-4; clone size: few; D gene: TRBD1
CDR3 DNA: TGTGCCACCACTATGCGGCGGGCAACCTACAATGAGCAGTTCTTC; CDR3 protein: CATTMRRATYNEQFF; V gene: TRBV15; J gene: TRBJ2-1; clone size: -; D gene: -
CDR3 DNA: TGCAGTGCTAGGGGACTGGAAGCTTTCTTT; CDR3 protein: CSARGLEAFF; V gene: TRBV20-1; J gene: TRBJ1-1; clone size: -; D gene: -
CDR3 DNA: TGTGCCAGCAGCCAAGTGCGGAGCAGGGGGCTAGGTGAGCAGTACTTC; CDR3 protein: CASSQVRSRGLGEQYF; V gene: TRBV14; J gene: TRBJ2-7; clone size: -; D gene: TRBD1
CDR3 DNA: TGCGCCAGCAGCTCCGGACAGGGGGCAGGAGGCTACACCTTC; CDR3 protein: CASSSGQGAGGYTF; V gene: TRBV5-1; J gene: TRBJ1-2; clone size: once; D gene: TRBD1
CDR3 DNA: TGCGCCAGCAGATACGACAGCTATGGCTACACCTTC; CDR3 protein: CASRYDSYGYTF; V gene: TRBV5-1; J gene: TRBJ1-2; clone size: -; D gene: -
CDR3 DNA: TGCGCCAGCAGCCAAGATCGGCTAGCGGGAGGTTCTGGATACGAGCAGTACTTC; CDR3 protein: CASSQDRLAGGSGYEQYF; V gene: TRBV4-1; J gene: TRBJ2-7; clone size: -; D gene: TRBD2